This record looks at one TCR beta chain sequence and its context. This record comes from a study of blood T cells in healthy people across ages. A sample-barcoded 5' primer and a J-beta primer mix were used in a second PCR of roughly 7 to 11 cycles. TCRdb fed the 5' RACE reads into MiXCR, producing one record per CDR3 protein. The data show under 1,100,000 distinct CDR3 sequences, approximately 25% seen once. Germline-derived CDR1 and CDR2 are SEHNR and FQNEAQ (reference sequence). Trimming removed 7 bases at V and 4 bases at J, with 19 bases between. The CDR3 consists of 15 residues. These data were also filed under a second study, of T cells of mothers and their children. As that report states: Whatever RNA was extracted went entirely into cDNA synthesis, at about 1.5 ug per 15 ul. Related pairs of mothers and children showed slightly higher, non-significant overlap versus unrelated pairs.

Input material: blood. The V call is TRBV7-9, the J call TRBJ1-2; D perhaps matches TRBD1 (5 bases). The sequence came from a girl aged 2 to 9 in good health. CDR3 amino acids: CASNPPGGVPYGYTF. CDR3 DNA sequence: TGTGCCAGCAACCCACCGGGAGGGGTTCCCTATGGCTACACCTTC.